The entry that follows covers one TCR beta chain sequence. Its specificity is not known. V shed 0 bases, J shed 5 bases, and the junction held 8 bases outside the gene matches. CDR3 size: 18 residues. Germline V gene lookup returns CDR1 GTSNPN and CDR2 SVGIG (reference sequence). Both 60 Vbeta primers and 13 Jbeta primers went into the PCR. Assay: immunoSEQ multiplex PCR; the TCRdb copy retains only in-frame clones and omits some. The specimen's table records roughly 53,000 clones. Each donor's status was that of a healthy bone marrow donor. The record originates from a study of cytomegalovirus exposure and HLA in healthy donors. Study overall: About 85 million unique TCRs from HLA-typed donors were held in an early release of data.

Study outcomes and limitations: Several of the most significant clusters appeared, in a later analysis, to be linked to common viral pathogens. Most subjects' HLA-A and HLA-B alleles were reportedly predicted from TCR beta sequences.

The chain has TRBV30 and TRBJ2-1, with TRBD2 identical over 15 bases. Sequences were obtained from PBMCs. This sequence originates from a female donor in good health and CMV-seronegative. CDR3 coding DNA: TGTGCCTGGAGTGTATGGACTAGCGGGAGGGGTCGAGACAATGAGCAGTTCTTC. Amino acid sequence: CAWSVWTSGRGRDNEQFF. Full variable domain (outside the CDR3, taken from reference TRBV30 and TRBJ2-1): SQTIHQWPATLVQPVGSPLSLECTVEGTSNPNLYWYRQAAGRGLQLLFYSVGIGQISSEVPQNLSASRPQDRQFILSSKKLLLSDSGFYLCAWSVWTSGRGRDNEQFFGPGTRLTVL.